Reported below is one T cell receptor beta chain. Its specificity is not known. Blood sampling took place at baseline, cycle 4 day 1, and cycle 7 day 1. This sample stems from a study of OX40 agonist ivuxolimab in advanced cancers. Study-wide results and caveats: Clonal expansion was among the lowest in partial responders at 0.1-3.0 mg/kg, especially CD8+. There were also nonresponders showing low normalized T-cell clonal expansion. CD8+ T cells were the subset that, on average, had more expanded clones than CD4+.

The CDR3 has 16 amino acids. The germline gives CDR1 MNHEY, CDR2 SMNVEV (reference sequence). V was clipped by 6 bases and J by 3 bases, with 19 bases between them. Produced via immunoSEQ multiplex PCR; TCRdb's table is partial and in-frame only. The sample lists about 73,000 clones; 80% to 90% were seen once. Specimen: CD4+ or CD8+ T cells sorted from blood, collected in a trial of the OX40 agonist ivuxolimab. The gene calls are TRBV27 and TRBJ2-3; D might be TRBD1 or TRBD2, each matching 5 bases. The clonotype was recovered from an adult with an advanced solid tumor such as melanoma, head and neck, liver or kidney cancer. Written as DNA, the CDR3 is TGTGCCAGCAGACGTCAACCGGGACCAAAAACAGATACGCAGTATTTT. This encodes CASRRQPGPKTDTQYF.